This T cell receptor beta chain emerged from a study of blood T cell repertoires in COVID-19. V was pared by 0 bases and J by 8 bases, with 4 bases of the junction left unmatched. The CDR3 contains 14 residues. Germline lookup yields CDR1 SGHRS and CDR2 YFSETQ. Clones were read by immunoSEQ multiplex PCR, and TCRdb kept only the in-frame ones, dropping some. The sample lists around 20,000 clones; more than 75% were seen once. Sequencing was done on a sample of peripheral blood. The receptor's source is a human donor in a cohort sampled during active COVID-19. The V and J genes are TRBV5-1 and TRBJ2-1; TRBD2 aligns across 8 bases. CDR3: CASSLGGLVDEQFF. The CDR3 DNA sequence: TGCGCCAGCAGCTTGGGGGGACTAGTCGATGAGCAGTTCTTC. The variable domain in full, with the rest retrieved from reference TRBV5-1 and TRBJ2-1, is KAGVTQTPRYLIKTRGQQVTLSCSPISGHRSVSWYQQTPGQGLQFLFEYFSETQRNKGNFPGRFSGRQFSNSRSEMNVSTLELGDSALYLCASSLGGLVDEQFFGPGTRLTVL.